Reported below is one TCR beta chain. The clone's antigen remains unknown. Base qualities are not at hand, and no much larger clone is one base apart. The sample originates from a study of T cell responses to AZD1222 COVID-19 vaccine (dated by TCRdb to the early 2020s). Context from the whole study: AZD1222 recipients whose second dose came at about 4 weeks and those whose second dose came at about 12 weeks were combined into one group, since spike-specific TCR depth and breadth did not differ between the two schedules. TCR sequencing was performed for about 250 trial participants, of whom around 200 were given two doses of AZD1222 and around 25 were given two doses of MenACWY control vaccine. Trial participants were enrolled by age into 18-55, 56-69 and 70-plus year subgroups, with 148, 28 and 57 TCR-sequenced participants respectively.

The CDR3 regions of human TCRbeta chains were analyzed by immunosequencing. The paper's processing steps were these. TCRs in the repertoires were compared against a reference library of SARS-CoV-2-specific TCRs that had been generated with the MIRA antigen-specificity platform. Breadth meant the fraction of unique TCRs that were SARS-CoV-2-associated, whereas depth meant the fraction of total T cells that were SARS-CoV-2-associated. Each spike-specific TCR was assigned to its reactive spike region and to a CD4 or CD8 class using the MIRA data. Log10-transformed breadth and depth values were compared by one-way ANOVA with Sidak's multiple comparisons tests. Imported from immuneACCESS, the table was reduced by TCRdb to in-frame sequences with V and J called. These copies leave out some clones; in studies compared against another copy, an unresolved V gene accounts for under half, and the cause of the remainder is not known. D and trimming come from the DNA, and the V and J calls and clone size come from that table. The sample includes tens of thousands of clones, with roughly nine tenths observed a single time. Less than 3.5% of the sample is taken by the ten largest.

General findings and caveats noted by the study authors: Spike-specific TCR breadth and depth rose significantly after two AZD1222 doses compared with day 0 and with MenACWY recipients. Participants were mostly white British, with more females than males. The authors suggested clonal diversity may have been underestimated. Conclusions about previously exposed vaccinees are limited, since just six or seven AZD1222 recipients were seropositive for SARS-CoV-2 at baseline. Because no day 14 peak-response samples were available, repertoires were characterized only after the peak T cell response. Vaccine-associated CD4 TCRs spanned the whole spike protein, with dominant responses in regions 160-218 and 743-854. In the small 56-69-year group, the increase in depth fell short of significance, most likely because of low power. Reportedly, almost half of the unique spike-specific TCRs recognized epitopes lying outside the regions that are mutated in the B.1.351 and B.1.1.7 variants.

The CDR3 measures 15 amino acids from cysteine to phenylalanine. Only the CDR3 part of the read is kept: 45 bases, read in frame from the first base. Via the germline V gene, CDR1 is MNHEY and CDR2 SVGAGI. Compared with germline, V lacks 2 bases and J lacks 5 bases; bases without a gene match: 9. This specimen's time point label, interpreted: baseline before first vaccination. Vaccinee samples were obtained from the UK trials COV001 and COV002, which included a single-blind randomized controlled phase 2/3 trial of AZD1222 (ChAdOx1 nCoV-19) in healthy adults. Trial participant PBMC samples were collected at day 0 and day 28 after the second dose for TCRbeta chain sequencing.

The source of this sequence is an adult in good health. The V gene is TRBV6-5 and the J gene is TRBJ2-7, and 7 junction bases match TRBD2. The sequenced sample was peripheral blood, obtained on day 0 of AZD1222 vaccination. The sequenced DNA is TGTGCCAGCAGTTACGGTTCGGGGGGTCAAAACGAGCAGTACTTC. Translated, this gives CASSYGSGGQNEQYF.